The entry that follows covers one TCR beta chain sequence. Its antigen remains unknown. The CDR3 sequence is 13 residues long. The germline CDR1 and CDR2 sequences are SGHTA and FQGNSA. Deletions cut 3 bases from V and 8 bases from J, with 12 bases between. The data are from a study of OX40 agonist ivuxolimab in advanced cancers. General study points: Determination of antigen specificity was not performed for the expanded peripheral T cells. Expanded clones were, on average, more numerous in CD8+ T cells than in CD4+. Nonresponders included some who also had low normalized T-cell clonal expansion.

Sequenced by immunoSEQ multiplex PCR; TCRdb stores in-frame clones only, minus some. The sample shows about 36,000 clones, 78% of them seen only once. The rearrangement uses TRBV7-2 and TRBJ2-3; D is uncertain. The material sequenced was CD4+ or CD8+ T cells sorted from blood, taken in a trial of the OX40 agonist ivuxolimab. The clonotype comes from an adult with an advanced solid tumor such as melanoma, head and neck, liver or kidney cancer. In DNA, the CDR3 is TGTGCCAGCAGCTTTTTGGGAACTGGTACGCAGTATTTT. Translation gives CASSFLGTGTQYF.